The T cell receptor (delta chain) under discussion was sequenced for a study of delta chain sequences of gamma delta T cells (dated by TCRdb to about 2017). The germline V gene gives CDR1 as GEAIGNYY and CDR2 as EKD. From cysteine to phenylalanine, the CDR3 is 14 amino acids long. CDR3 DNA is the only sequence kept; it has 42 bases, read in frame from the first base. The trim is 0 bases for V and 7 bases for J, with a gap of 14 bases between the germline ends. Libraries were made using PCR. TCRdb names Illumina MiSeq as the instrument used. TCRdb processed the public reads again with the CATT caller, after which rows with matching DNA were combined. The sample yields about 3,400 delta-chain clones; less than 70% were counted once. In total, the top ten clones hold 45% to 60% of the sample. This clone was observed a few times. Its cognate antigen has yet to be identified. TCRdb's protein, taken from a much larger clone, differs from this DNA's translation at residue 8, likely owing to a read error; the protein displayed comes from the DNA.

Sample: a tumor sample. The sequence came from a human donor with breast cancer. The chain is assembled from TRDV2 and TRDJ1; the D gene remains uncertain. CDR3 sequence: CACDTVVHGFKLIF. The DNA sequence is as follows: TGTGCCTGTGACACCGTTGTTCATGGATTTAAACTCATCTTT.